These T cell receptor beta chains were read from a single sample in a study of cytotoxic CD8 clonotypes in ibrutinib-treated CLL. The table came from immunoSEQ multiplex PCR; TCRdb's copy has only in-frame clones and leaves some out. The sample consists of about 200,000 clones, 70% of them appearing once. The specimen comprised PBMCs, sampled after 12 months of ibrutinib treatment. These receptors all come from a human donor with chronic lymphocytic leukemia. Both conserved end residues are part of each CDR3. The D gene is left open where the match is weak. Clone size is stated in some rows and not others, as once, few, many or a class when expanded.

v_gene,j_gene,len,d_gene,abundance,CDR3aa,CDR3nt
TRBV6-1,TRBJ1-1,14,NA,NA,CASTMETLVTEAFF,TGTGCCAGCACGATGGAGACACTAGTCACTGAAGCTTTCTTT
TRBV2,TRBJ1-5,15,NA,NA,CASRSQGSGNQPQHF,TGTGCCAGCAGGAGCCAGGGGTCGGGCAATCAGCCCCAGCATTTT
TRBV30,TRBJ1-1,16,TRBD1,NA,CAWIHFGTGRNTEAFF,TGTGCCTGGATCCATTTTGGGACAGGACGGAACACTGAAGCTTTCTTT
TRBV30,TRBJ1-5,15,NA,NA,CAWSVGPGENQPQHF,TGTGCCTGGAGTGTAGGGCCGGGGGAAAATCAGCCCCAGCATTTT
TRBV2,TRBJ1-4,11,NA,NA,CASSAQEKLFF,TGTGCCAGCAGTGCACAGGAAAAACTGTTTTTT
TRBV20-1,TRBJ2-7,11,NA,NA,CSAREVYEQYF,TGCAGTGCTAGAGAGGTCTACGAGCAGTACTTC
TRBV18,TRBJ1-1,15,TRBD1,NA,CASSPGQGVLAEAFF,TGTGCCAGCTCACCAGGACAGGGGGTATTGGCTGAAGCTTTCTTT
TRBV7-2,TRBJ1-1,16,NA,few,CASSPGPGRMNTEAFF,TGTGCCAGCAGCCCCGGCCCCGGACGGATGAACACTGAAGCTTTCTTT
TRBV28,TRBJ2-5,14,TRBD1,few,CASSPQGMGETQYF,TGTGCCAGCAGTCCACAGGGGATGGGGGAGACCCAGTACTTC
TRBV28,TRBJ2-7,16,NA,NA,CASSPPGVSRLYEQYF,TGTGCCAGCAGCCCCCCCGGGGTCTCTAGGCTTTACGAGCAGTACTTC
TRBV9,TRBJ1-1,15,NA,NA,CASSVNQYRDTEAFF,TGTGCCAGCAGCGTAAACCAATACAGGGACACTGAAGCTTTCTTT
TRBV29-1,TRBJ1-2,15,NA,NA,CSVEDKGAVGYGYTF,TGCAGCGTTGAAGACAAAGGGGCCGTGGGCTATGGCTACACCTTC
TRBV9,TRBJ1-6,15,TRBD1,NA,CASSPETGAGSPLHF,TGTGCTAGCAGCCCAGAGACAGGGGCCGGGTCACCCCTCCACTTT
TRBV18,TRBJ2-3,14,TRBD2,NA,CASLGTSGTDTQYF,TGTGCCAGCTTAGGGACTAGCGGCACAGATACGCAGTATTTT
TRBV9,TRBJ2-1,15,TRBD1,NA,CASSARDRGYNEQFF,TGTGCCAGCAGCGCCCGGGACAGGGGCTACAATGAGCAGTTCTTC
TRBV7-3,TRBJ2-5,14,TRBD2,NA,CASSPTSGEETQYF,TGTGCCAGCAGCCCGACTAGCGGGGAAGAGACCCAGTACTTC
TRBV7-9,TRBJ1-4,15,NA,NA,CASSLGSSTNEKLFF,TGTGCCAGCAGCCTCGGGAGCTCAACTAATGAAAAACTGTTTTTT
TRBV7-9,TRBJ1-1,14,NA,NA,CASSPARLNTEAFF,TGTGCCAGCAGCCCCGCGAGGCTGAACACTGAAGCTTTCTTT
TRBV7-2,TRBJ2-3,12,NA,once,CASSFSGDTQYF,TGTGCCAGCAGCTTTTCAGGAGATACGCAGTATTTT
TRBV18,TRBJ1-5,13,TRBD1,NA,CASSETGVQPQHF,TGTGCCAGCTCAGAGACAGGGGTACAGCCCCAGCATTTT
TRBV28,TRBJ2-1,16,NA,NA,CASSFIIGHEDNEQFF,TGTGCCAGCAGTTTTATTATAGGACATGAAGACAATGAGCAGTTCTTC
TRBV5-1,TRBJ2-7,12,NA,NA,CASSLSGVEQYF,TGCGCCAGCAGCTTGTCAGGGGTCGAGCAGTACTTC
TRBV9,TRBJ2-3,17,TRBD2,NA,CASSKDIKLAGMDTQYF,TGTGCCAGCAGCAAAGACATTAAACTAGCGGGAATGGATACGCAGTATTTT
TRBV10-3,TRBJ2-1,15,NA,NA,CAISEEGVHYNEQFF,TGTGCCATCAGTGAGGAGGGGGTCCACTACAATGAGCAGTTCTTC
TRBV19,TRBJ2-7,13,NA,NA,CASSMAGGSEQYF,TGTGCCAGTAGTATGGCCGGGGGCTCCGAGCAGTACTTC
TRBV18,TRBJ1-6,15,NA,NA,CASSPPGPDNSPLHF,TGTGCCAGCTCACCACCGGGGCCTGATAATTCACCCCTCCACTTT
TRBV7-9,TRBJ1-1,13,TRBD1,NA,CASSDQQGTEAFF,TGTGCCAGCAGTGATCAACAGGGGACTGAAGCTTTCTTT
TRBV30,TRBJ1-1,16,NA,NA,CAWSEPLGNMNTEAFF,TGTGCCTGGAGTGAACCCCTCGGAAACATGAACACTGAAGCTTTCTTT